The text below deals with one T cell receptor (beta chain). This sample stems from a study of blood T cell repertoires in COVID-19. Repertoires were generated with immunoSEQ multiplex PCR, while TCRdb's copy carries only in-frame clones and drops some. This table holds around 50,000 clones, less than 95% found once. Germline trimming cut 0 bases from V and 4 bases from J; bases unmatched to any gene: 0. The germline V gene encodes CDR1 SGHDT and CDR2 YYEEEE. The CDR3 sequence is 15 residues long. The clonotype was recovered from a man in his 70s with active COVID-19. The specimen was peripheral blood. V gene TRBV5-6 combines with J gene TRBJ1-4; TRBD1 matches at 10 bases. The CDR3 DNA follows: TGTGCCAGCAGCTTGGGGGACAGGGGTAATGAAAAACTGTTTTTT. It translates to CASSLGDRGNEKLFF.